These T cell receptor beta chains were read from a single sample in a study of blood T cell repertoires in COVID-19. The data were produced by immunoSEQ multiplex PCR, yet TCRdb's version contains in-frame clones alone and is incomplete. The sample yields some 30,000 clones, approximately 88% seen once. The material sequenced was peripheral blood. The receptors here all came from a human donor in a cohort sampled during active COVID-19. CDR3s include the opening cysteine and the closing phenylalanine or tryptophan. The order of the fields is J gene, V gene, D gene, clone size, CDR3 DNA, CDR3 protein. D genes are given only for firm matches. Clone size is given for some rows only: seen once, a few or many times, or a class if the clone is expanded.

TRBJ1-2	TRBV7-9	-	-	TGTGCCAGCAGCCCCGAGGGTCCCAGAGACTTC	CASSPEGPRDF
TRBJ2-1	TRBV7-2	TRBD2	-	TGTGCCAGCAGCCGGGGGGTAGATATCTCCTACAATGAGCAGTTCTTC	CASSRGVDISYNEQFF
TRBJ1-6	TRBV7-2	TRBD1	-	TGTGCCAGCAGCTTCACAGGGGGCTATTCACCCCTCCACTTT	CASSFTGGYSPLHF
TRBJ2-7	TRBV9	TRBD1	-	TGTGCCAGCAGCCCGAACGGAGGGACAGGGGGTTACGAGCAGTACTTC	CASSPNGGTGGYEQYF
TRBJ1-2	TRBV30	TRBD1	once	TGTGCCTCCCCGGGACAGGCGAACTATGGCTACACCTTC	CASPGQANYGYTF
TRBJ2-3	TRBV6-6	-	-	TGTGCCAGCAGTTACGGTGAGACTGGACAAACAGATACGCAGTATTTT	CASSYGETGQTDTQYF
TRBJ2-1	TRBV7-9	TRBD1	-	TGTGCCAGCAGCAGTCAGACAGGGGCTTCCTACAATGAGCAGTTCTTC	CASSSQTGASYNEQFF
TRBJ1-1	TRBV6-5	-	-	TGTGCCAGCAGTTACTCCTTGGCAGGGTTGAACACTGAAGCTTTCTTT	CASSYSLAGLNTEAFF
TRBJ2-1	TRBV30	TRBD1	once	TGTGCCTGGAGTGTGGGACAGGGTGGGCATGAGCAGTTCTTC	CAWSVGQGGHEQFF
TRBJ1-4	TRBV10-3	-	-	TGTGCCATCAGTGAGTCGATCGTAGGGGGAACTAATGAAAAACTGTTTTTT	CAISESIVGGTNEKLFF
TRBJ2-7	TRBV6-5	-	-	TGTGCCAGCACCGCCTTCTGGGACTCCGAGCAGTACTTC	CASTAFWDSEQYF
TRBJ1-5	TRBV19	-	-	TGTGCCAGTAGTATACATACTGGTAATCAGCCCCAGCATTTT	CASSIHTGNQPQHF
TRBJ1-6	TRBV9	TRBD1	few	TGTGCCAGCAGCGCGTCGACGGGACAGTCACGGACACCCCTCCACTTT	CASSASTGQSRTPLHF
TRBJ2-1	TRBV19	-	-	TGTGCCAGTAGTCAGTTCATCTCCTACAATGAGCAGTTCTTC	CASSQFISYNEQFF
TRBJ2-3	TRBV6-1	-	-	TGTGCCAGCAGTGAAGAACCGAGCTATACGCAGTATTTT	CASSEEPSYTQYF
TRBJ2-5	TRBV27	-	-	TGTGCCAGCAGTTTATCGCGAGTAGCTGGCGAGACCCAGTACTTC	CASSLSRVAGETQYF
TRBJ2-3	TRBV9	TRBD2	-	TGTGCCAGCAGCGTAGCTAGTAGCGGGGGGGCGACAGATACGCAGTATTTT	CASSVASSGGATDTQYF
TRBJ1-5	TRBV7-8	-	-	TGTGCCAGCAGCTTGGTTCAGAATCAGCCCCAGCATTTT	CASSLVQNQPQHF
TRBJ2-2	TRBV5-4	TRBD2	-	TGTGCCAGCAGCTTGGTAGGAGCGGGGGGGCTCACCGGGGAGCTGTTTTTT	CASSLVGAGGLTGELFF
TRBJ1-6	TRBV28	TRBD1	once	TGTGCCAGCGATGAGTCAGGGGGCGGACCGAATTCACCCCTCCACTTT	CASDESGGGPNSPLHF
TRBJ1-2	TRBV28	TRBD1	-	TGTGCCAGCAGATATGACAGGGGGCTGTATGGCTACACCTTC	CASRYDRGLYGYTF
TRBJ2-2	TRBV6-5	-	once	TGTGCCAGCAGTTACTCCGGGACACCTAACACCGGGGAGCTGTTTTTT	CASSYSGTPNTGELFF
TRBJ1-6	TRBV5-4	-	-	TGTGCCAGCAGCTTGGCCCCGGGAGGGAATTCACCCCTCCACTTT	CASSLAPGGNSPLHF
TRBJ1-1	TRBV19	-	-	TGTGCCAGTAGTAGCGGGGCCACTGAAGCTTTCTTT	CASSSGATEAFF
TRBJ2-2	TRBV5-1	-	-	TGCGCCAGCAGCTGGCGGCCGGAAACCGGGGAGCTGTTTTTT	CASSWRPETGELFF
TRBJ1-1	TRBV5-1	-	-	TGCGCCAGCAGCCTACAGGGCTCTGAAGCTTTCTTT	CASSLQGSEAFF
TRBJ2-5	TRBV9	TRBD2	-	TGTGCCAGCAGCGTAGTAGCGGGAGAGACCCAGTACTTC	CASSVVAGETQYF
TRBJ2-7	TRBV7-9	TRBD1	-	TGTGCCATCGGACAGGGAGAATCCTACGAGCAGTACTTC	CAIGQGESYEQYF
TRBJ2-1	TRBV7-8	-	-	TGTGCCAGCAGCTTGGGAGCCCTGGGATTGTCAATCGATGAGCAGTTCTTC	CASSLGALGLSIDEQFF
TRBJ1-2	TRBV6-1	-	-	TGTGCCAGCAGTGACGGCTGGGGGGGGCGGGGGGGCTACACCTTC	CASSDGWGGRGGYTF
TRBJ2-7	TRBV28	-	-	TGTGCCAGCACTGACAGGTTGAATGAGCAGTACTTC	CASTDRLNEQYF
TRBJ1-2	TRBV19	TRBD1	-	TGTGCCAGTAGTATATGGGACAGGAGTCCCTATGGCTACACCTTC	CASSIWDRSPYGYTF
TRBJ2-1	TRBV2	TRBD1	-	TGTGCCAGCACCCGGGACAGGGCCTACAATGAGCAGTTCTTC	CASTRDRAYNEQFF
TRBJ1-6	TRBV30	-	-	TGTGCCTGGAGTGGTTACGGGGCAGGTGACGGGAGAGCCCTCCACTTT	CAWSGYGAGDGRALHF
TRBJ1-2	TRBV6-5	-	-	TGTGCCAGCAGTTACCGGCGGGGTTTGAACTATGGCTACACCTTC	CASSYRRGLNYGYTF
TRBJ2-6	TRBV18	TRBD1	-	TGTGCCAGCTCAACACGACAGGGGGCTGGGGCCAACGTCCTGACTTTC	CASSTRQGAGANVLTF
TRBJ2-2	TRBV5-1	TRBD2	-	TGCGCCAGCAGCTTTCGACTAGCGGGGGGGCCGAACACCGGGGAGCTGTTTTTT	CASSFRLAGGPNTGELFF
TRBJ1-5	TRBV19	-	-	TGTGCCAGTAGTACCCAGAGCAATCAGCCCCAGCATTTT	CASSTQSNQPQHF
TRBJ2-3	TRBV7-2	TRBD2	-	TGTGCCAGCAGCTCCAAGCGGGGGCCCGCGGATACGCAGTATTTT	CASSSKRGPADTQYF
TRBJ2-7	TRBV6-1	TRBD2	-	TGTGCCAGCAGTGACCAGGGACGGGGGGGTAGGGAGCAGTACTTC	CASSDQGRGGREQYF
TRBJ1-1	TRBV2	-	-	TGTGCCAGCTTAACCCAGGGACACTGGAACACTGAAGCTTTCTTT	CASLTQGHWNTEAFF
TRBJ2-2	TRBV7-3	-	-	TGTGCCAGCAGCGCGACTAGAAGCACCGGGGAGCTGTTTTTT	CASSATRSTGELFF